These 11 T cell receptor beta chains originate from one sample sequenced in a study of CD8 T cells in ankylosing spondylitis. Study findings and constraints: There was a TCR beta motif, made of several highly homologous variants, that appeared characteristic of ankylosing spondylitis blood.

These receptors are not linked to any known antigen. TCRdb analysed the 5' RACE reads with MiXCR anew, one entry per CDR3 protein. This table holds fewer than 400,000 distinct CDR3 sequences, approximately 20% found once. Sequenced sample: blood, either unsorted or a sorted T cell fraction (not recorded which). These receptors originate from a male donor with ankylosing spondylitis.

This chain connects TRBV5-1 to TRBJ1-4, with TRBD1 as a possible D gene (5 bases). Trimming pared 1 base from V and 5 bases from J, leaving 9 bases between. Germline-derived CDR1 and CDR2 are SGHRS and YFSETQ. The length of the CDR3 is 14 residues. The CDR3 DNA is TGCGCCAGCAGCTTGATCCAGGGAAATGAAAAACTGTTTTTT. It specifies CASSLIQGNEKLFF.

This clonotype was observed a handful of times. The chain is built from TRBV6-5 and TRBJ2-5; D possibly corresponds to TRBD1 (5 bases). The V and J ends lost 2 bases and 3 bases respectively, with 13 bases between them. The CDR3 extends over 15 amino acids. The V gene's germline CDR1 is MNHEY and CDR2 SVGAGI. The CDR3 reads CASSYGASRKETQYF. The CDR3 bases are TGTGCCAGCAGTTACGGGGCCAGCCGGAAAGAGACCCAGTACTTC.

CDR3 loop: CASSLRLGQGNNEQFF. The CDR3 region has the DNA TGTGCCAGCAGCTTAAGACTCGGACAGGGGAACAATGAGCAGTTCTTC. V usage is TRBV7-3 and J usage is TRBJ2-1, with 9 bases matching TRBD1. Trimming at V came to 1 base and at J to 5 bases, leaving 6 bases not matched to a gene. The CDR3 spans 16 residues. Germline-derived CDR1 and CDR2 are SGHTA and FQGTGA.

V usage is TRBV5-1 and J usage is TRBJ2-3, with D possibly matching TRBD2 (6 bases). This CDR3 has 14 amino acids. V shed 1 base and J shed 6 bases, with 12 bases lying between them. The germline V gene encodes CDR1 SGHRS and CDR2 YFSETQ. This chain's CDR3 is CASSLPAGMDTQYF. DNA of the CDR3: TGCGCCAGCAGCTTGCCCGCGGGGATGGATACGCAGTATTTT.

Only a few counts were recorded for this clonotype. J is TRBJ2-3 and V is TRBV10-3; TRBD2 agrees at 10 bases. J gave up 5 bases and V 8 bases, and 4 bases lay outside the gene matches. CDR3 length: 13 amino acids. Germline CDR1 and CDR2: ENHRY and SYGVKD. The CDR3 sequence: CAILAGVGDTQYF. The CDR3 DNA is TGTGCCATCCTAGCGGGAGTGGGAGATACGCAGTATTTT.

The table lists this clonotype with a few counts. The chain recombines TRBV6-5 with TRBJ1-5, with a tentative D call TRBD1 (6 bases). Per the germline V gene, CDR1 is MNHEY and CDR2 is SVGAGI. The CDR3 is 14 amino acids. Trimming removed 1 base from V and 4 bases from J, with 8 bases in between. The DNA for the CDR3 is TGTGCCAGCAGTTACTACAGGGCTAATCAGCCCCAGCATTTT. Translated: CASSYYRANQPQHF.

This clonotype came up a few times. The genes are TRBV7-8 and TRBJ1-3; D ambiguous. CDR1 is SGHVS and CDR2 is FQNEAQ in the germline V gene. There are 11 residues in the CDR3. Trimming pared 2 bases from V and 6 bases from J, leaving 2 bases between. The CDR3 loop is CASSLQNTIYF. DNA of the CDR3: TGTGCCAGCAGCTTACAAAACACCATATATTTT.

This clonotype has a handful of counts. The chain joins TRBV19 to TRBJ1-5, with TRBD1 identical over 7 bases. From germline, CDR1 is LNHDA and CDR2 SQIVND (reference sequence). This CDR3 region has 16 residues. The J segment lost 1 base and the V segment lost 6 bases, leaving 9 bases of the junction unmatched. The chain's CDR3 is CASRESTGVSNQPQHF. As DNA, the CDR3 is TGTGCCAGTAGGGAAAGTACAGGGGTCAGCAATCAGCCCCAGCATTTT.

This clonotype was counted only a few times. V gene TRBV29-1 combines with J gene TRBJ1-2; the D is unclear. The CDR3 runs to 12 residues. V lost 0 bases and J lost 4, with 6 bases in between. The germline V gene encodes CDR1 SQVTM and CDR2 ANQGSEA. In nucleotides, the CDR3 is TGCAGCGTTGAAGAATCGATCTATGGCTACACCTTC. Its protein product is CSVEESIYGYTF.

The chain joins TRBV14 to TRBJ2-7, with D perhaps matching TRBD1 (6 bases). This CDR3 is 14 amino acids long. V was cut by 2 bases and J by 7 bases, with 15 bases left in between. Germline V gene data show CDR1 as SGHDN and CDR2 as FVKESK. In DNA, the CDR3 is TGTGCCAGCAGCCAAACAGGGTCGTTCGAGGAGCAGTACTTC. Amino acid sequence: CASSQTGSFEEQYF. Full variable domain (outside the CDR3, taken from reference TRBV14 and TRBJ2-7): EAGVTQFPSHSVIEKGQTVTLRCDPISGHDNLYWYRRVMGKEIKFLLHFVKESKQDESGMPNNRFLAERTGGTYSTLKVQPAELEDSGVYFCASSQTGSFEEQYFGPGTRLTVT.

The chain is built from TRBV12-3 or TRBV12-4 and TRBJ1-5; 7 positions agree with TRBD1. The CDR3 has 17 residues. V shed 4 bases and J 4 bases; nucleotides not matched to a gene: 13. The CDR3 sequence is CASSSQAETGRNQPQHF. As DNA, the CDR3 is TGTGCCAGCAGTTCCCAGGCAGAGACAGGGAGAAATCAGCCCCAGCATTTT.